This T cell receptor beta chain was identified in a study of Graves' ophthalmopathy and Graves' hyperthyroidism listed by TCRdb under 2018. For the wider study: Peripheral blood was collected at initial diagnosis, before any treatment. TCR beta repertoire signatures were used to distinguish Graves' ophthalmopathy from Graves' hyperthyroidism and to predict progression to ophthalmopathy. In total, some 140 blood samples were TCR-sequenced: some 43 ophthalmopathy, approximately 75 hyperthyroidism and some 17 hyperthyroidism-to-ophthalmopathy patients. A discovery set of 95 to 100 patients (about 45 ophthalmopathy, around 57 stable hyperthyroidism) was enrolled to explore V-J signatures distinguishing ophthalmopathy from hyperthyroidism. For independent validation, a separate cohort was made up of about 18 hyperthyroidism patients plus 17 patients who later progressed from hyperthyroidism to ophthalmopathy. T-cell repertoires of thyroid tissue and blood were compared in over 5 hyperthyroidism patients. Following sample collection, hyperthyroidism patients were given methimazole at a starting dose of 30 mg daily, and ophthalmopathy patients were given high-dose intravenous methylprednisolone. Broad study findings and their caveats: In validation, the model predicted ophthalmopathy progression with about 70% sensitivity and approximately 78% specificity; roughly 11 predicted patients were CT-confirmed with GO in a median of approximately 6.5 months. In cross-validation, the 13-signature model distinguished ophthalmopathy from stable hyperthyroidism with around 90% sensitivity and 81% to 82% specificity, while in the test set the corresponding values were about 80% and 75%. Sample size was not predetermined statistically, and investigators were not blinded to group allocation. Most expanded thyroid clonotypes with frequency above 0.001 were also detected in blood, suggesting blood repertoires may reflect the thyroid immune response.

For repertoire sequencing, TCR beta CDR3 regions were amplified from RNA transcripts. The first round was an RT-PCR using HTBI primers with the Qiagen OneStep RT-PCR kit, and this first round was followed by a second-round multiplex PCR, then size selection and purification. The libraries underwent paired-end sequencing with 100 bp reads on an Illumina HiSeq2000. Concerning the study's data processing: Reads were processed with SOAPnuke, discarding reads with adapters, uncalled bases, mean Phred below 15, or no exact constant-primer or identifier match. COPE v1.2.5 was used to merge the high-quality paired reads. Unique nucleotide sequences were defined as clonotypes and aligned to IMGT TRB V, D and J references using MiTCR v1.1. The analysis was limited to V-J combinations with a frequency above 0.0001, which together covered 99.2% of repertoires. For each V-J combination, a TCR clonal expansion and chaos score was defined as the ratio of F50 clonal expansion to chaos observed in the TCRdist matrix. Features were reduced by Welch's t-statistics and random forest to around 14 V-J combinations, which fed a naive Bayes classifier. The similarity between thyroid and blood repertoires was quantified using the Morisita-Horn index. TCRdb took the public reads, trimmed them with fastp at Q25, ran MiXCR for clone calling and kept in-frame beta chains. CDR3 protein duplicates are merged, each entry listing the most common genes and DNA. The V and J calls were determined by TCRdb, not by the authors. For this sample the table gives around 660,000 distinct CDR3 sequences, of which about two fifths were detected only once. The ten largest clones add up to roughly 3.5% of the sample.

Ophthalmopathy patients had moderately to severely active disease, Clinical Activity Score of at least 3, NOSPECS grade of at least 4, and disease duration under 3 months. Patients with other autoimmune diseases, uncontrolled infections, pregnancy or lactation were excluded. Clinical symptoms, serum thyroxine, TRAb, thyroid ultrasound and orbital computed tomography were used for diagnosis. Using Ficoll-Paque density gradient centrifugation, PBMCs were isolated from less than 11 ml of fresh peripheral blood. Total RNA was extracted using Trizol reagent, and RNA quality was checked on an Agilent 2100 Bioanalyzer. This clonotype has only a few counts. Its recognized antigen is unknown. It has no much larger one-base neighbor in the sample; base qualities were not kept. The sample consisted of peripheral blood. This TCR was sampled from an adult man with Graves' ophthalmopathy.

The CDR3 amino acid sequence is: CASSLKQNYEQYF. The nucleotide sequence reads as follows: TGTGCCAGCAGTTTAAAACAGAATTACGAGCAGTACTTC. The chain is made from TRBV12-3 or TRBV12-4 and TRBJ2-7; the D gene cannot be named for sure. From cysteine to phenylalanine, the CDR3 is 13 amino acids long. Here the CDR3 DNA is all that survives: 39 bases in frame from base 1. The germline ends are 9 bases apart after V is trimmed by 2 bases and J by 4 bases.